This TCR beta chain appears in the sequencing data of a study of lymphopenia after photon versus proton radiotherapy. Sequencing used immunoSEQ multiplex PCR; TCRdb keeps in-frame clones, though not all of them. Among 160,000 or so clones listed, roughly nine tenths were seen once. Trimming removed 6 bases at V and 5 bases at J, with 8 bases between. This CDR3 region has 12 residues. Germline V gene lookup returns CDR1 MNHNS and CDR2 SASEGT. This sequence originates from a man in his fifties or sixties with gastric cancer. The chain uses TRBV6-1 and TRBJ2-1; D is undetermined. The source material was peripheral blood, sampled from a patient treated with photon-based radiotherapy. The CDR3 region is CASRGYHNEQFF. CDR3 in DNA: TGTGCCAGCAGGGGCTACCACAATGAGCAGTTCTTC.